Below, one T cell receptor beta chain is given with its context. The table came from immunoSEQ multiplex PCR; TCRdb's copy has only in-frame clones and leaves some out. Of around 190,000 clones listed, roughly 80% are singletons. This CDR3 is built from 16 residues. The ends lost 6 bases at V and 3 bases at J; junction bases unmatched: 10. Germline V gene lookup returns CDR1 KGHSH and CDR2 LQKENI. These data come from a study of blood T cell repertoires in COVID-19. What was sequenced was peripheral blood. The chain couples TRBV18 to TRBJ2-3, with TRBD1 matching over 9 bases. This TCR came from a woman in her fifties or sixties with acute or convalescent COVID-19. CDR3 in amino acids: CASSPLRGQGTDTQYF. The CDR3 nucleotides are TGTGCCAGCTCCCCCCTAAGGGGACAGGGAACAGATACGCAGTATTTT.